This T cell receptor (beta chain) was sequenced in a study of STAT5B mutations in CD4+ large granular lymphocyte leukemia. Trimming removed 6 bases from V and 3 bases from J, with 13 bases in between. From germline, CDR1 is SGDLS and CDR2 YYNGEE. The CDR3 covers 14 residues. The survey-level immunoSEQ assay was used. Sequencing used immunoSEQ multiplex PCR; TCRdb keeps in-frame clones, though not all of them. The sample includes 37,000 or so clones, roughly nine tenths of them seen just once. Sequencing was performed on CD4+ T cells from blood buffy coats. The chain recombines TRBV9 with TRBJ2-1, with D perhaps TRBD1 (6 bases). The sequence derives from a human donor in good health. The CDR3 coding sequence is TGTGCCAGCAAAAAGGACAGTAACTACAATGAGCAGTTCTTC. Protein product: CASKKDSNYNEQFF.